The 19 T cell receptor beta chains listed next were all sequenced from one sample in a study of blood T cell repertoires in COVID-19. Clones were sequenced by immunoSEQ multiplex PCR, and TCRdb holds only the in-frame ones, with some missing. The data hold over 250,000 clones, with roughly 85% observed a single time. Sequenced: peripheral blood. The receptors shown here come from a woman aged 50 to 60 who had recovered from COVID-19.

The CDR3 protein is CASSLALAGVGTDTQYF. CDR3 DNA: TGCGCCAGCAGCTTGGCCTTGGCGGGAGTGGGCACAGATACGCAGTATTTT. This chain links TRBV5-1 with TRBJ2-3; 7 positions agree with TRBD2. Germline CDR1 is SGHRS and CDR2 is YFSETQ. The CDR3 runs 17 residues. After removal of 0 bases from V and 1 base from J, the junction contained 8 bases not matched to a gene.

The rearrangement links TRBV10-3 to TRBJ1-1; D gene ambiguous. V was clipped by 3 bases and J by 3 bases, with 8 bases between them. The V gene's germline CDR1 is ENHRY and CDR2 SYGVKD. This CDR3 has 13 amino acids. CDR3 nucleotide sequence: TGTGCCATCAGTGACAGACTCCACACTGAAGCTTTCTTT. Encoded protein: CAISDRLHTEAFF.

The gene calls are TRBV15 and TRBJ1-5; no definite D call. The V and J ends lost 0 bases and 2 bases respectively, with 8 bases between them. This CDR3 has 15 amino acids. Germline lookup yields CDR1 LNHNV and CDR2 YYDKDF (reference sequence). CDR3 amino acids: CATSRDIGGNQPQHF. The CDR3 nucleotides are TGTGCCACCAGCAGAGATATCGGGGGCAATCAGCCCCAGCATTTT.

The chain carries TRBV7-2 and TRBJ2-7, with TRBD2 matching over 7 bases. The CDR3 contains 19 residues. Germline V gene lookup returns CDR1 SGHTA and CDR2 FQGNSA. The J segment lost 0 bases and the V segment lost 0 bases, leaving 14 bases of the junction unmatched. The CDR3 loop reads CASSLARGTRSYGSYEQYF. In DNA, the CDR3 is TGTGCCAGCAGCTTAGCGCGGGGGACCCGCTCTTATGGCTCCTACGAGCAGTACTTC.

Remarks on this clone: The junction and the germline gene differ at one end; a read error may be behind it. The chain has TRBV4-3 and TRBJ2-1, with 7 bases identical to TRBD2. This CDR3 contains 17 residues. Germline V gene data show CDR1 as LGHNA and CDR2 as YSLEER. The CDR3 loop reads CVSSQETGGETHNEQFF. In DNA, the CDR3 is TGCGTCAGCAGCCAAGAGACTGGGGGGGAGACCCACAATGAGCAGTTCTTC.

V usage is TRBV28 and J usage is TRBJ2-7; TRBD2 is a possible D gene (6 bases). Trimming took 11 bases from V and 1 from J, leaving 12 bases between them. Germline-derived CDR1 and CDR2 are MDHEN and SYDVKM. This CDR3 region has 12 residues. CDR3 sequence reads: CASGRGSYEQYF. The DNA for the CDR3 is TGTGCCTCAGGGCGGGGTTCCTACGAGCAGTACTTC.

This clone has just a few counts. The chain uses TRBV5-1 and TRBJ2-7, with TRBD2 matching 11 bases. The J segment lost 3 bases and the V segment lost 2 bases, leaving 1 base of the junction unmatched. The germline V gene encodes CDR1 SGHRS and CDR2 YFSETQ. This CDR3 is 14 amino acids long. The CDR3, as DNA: TGCGCCAGCAGCTTCGGGACTAGCGGCTACGAGCAGTACTTC. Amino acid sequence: CASSFGTSGYEQYF.

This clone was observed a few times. For the CDR3, the DNA is TGTGCCAGCAGGCTAGCGGGAGGCTTCCAAGAGACCCAGTACTTC. This encodes CASRLAGGFQETQYF. This chain connects TRBV7-3 to TRBJ2-5, with TRBD2 matching 11 bases. This CDR3 comprises 15 residues. The trim removed 6 bases at V and 1 base at J, leaving 4 bases unmatched. Germline-derived CDR1 and CDR2 are SGHTA and FQGTGA.

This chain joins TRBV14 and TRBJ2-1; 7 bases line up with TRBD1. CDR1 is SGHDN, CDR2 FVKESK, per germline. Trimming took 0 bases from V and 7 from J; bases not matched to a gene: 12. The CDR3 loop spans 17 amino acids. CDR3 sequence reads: CASSQEWWKGAINEQFF. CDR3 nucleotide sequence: TGTGCCAGCAGCCAAGAGTGGTGGAAGGGGGCCATAAATGAGCAGTTCTTC.

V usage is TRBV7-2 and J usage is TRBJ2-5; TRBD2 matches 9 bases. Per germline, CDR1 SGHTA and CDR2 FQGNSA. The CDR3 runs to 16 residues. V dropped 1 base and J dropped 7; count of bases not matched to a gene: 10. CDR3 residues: CASSLDSGGSLGTQYF. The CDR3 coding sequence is TGTGCCAGCAGCTTAGATAGCGGGGGCTCTTTGGGGACCCAGTACTTC.

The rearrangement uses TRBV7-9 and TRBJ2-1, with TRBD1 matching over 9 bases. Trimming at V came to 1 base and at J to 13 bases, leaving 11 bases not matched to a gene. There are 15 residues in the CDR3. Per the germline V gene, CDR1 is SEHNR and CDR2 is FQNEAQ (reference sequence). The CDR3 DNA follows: TGTGCCAGCAGCTTAGAGGGGCCGGGACAGGGAAAACAGTTCTTC. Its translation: CASSLEGPGQGKQFF.

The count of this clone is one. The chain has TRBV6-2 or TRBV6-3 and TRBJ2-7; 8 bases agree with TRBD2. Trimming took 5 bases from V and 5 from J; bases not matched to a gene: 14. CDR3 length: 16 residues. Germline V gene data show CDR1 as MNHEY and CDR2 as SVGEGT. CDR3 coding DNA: TGTGCCAGCAGTGGCCTAATAGCGGGGTTAGCCGACGAGCAGTACTTC. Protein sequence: CASSGLIAGLADEQYF.

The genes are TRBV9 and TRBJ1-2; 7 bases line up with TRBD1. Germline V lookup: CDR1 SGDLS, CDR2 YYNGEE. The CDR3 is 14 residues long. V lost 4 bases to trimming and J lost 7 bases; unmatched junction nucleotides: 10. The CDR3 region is CASSTMDRTGGYTF. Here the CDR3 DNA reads TGTGCCAGCAGCACCATGGACAGGACGGGTGGCTACACCTTC.

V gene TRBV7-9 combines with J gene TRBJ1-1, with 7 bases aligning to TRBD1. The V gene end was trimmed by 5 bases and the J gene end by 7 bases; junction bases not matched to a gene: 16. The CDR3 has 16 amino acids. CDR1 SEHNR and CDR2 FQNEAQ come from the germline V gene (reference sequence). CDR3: CASSHLQDRAGREAFF. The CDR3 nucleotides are TGTGCCAGCAGCCACCTCCAAGACAGGGCTGGGCGTGAAGCTTTCTTT.

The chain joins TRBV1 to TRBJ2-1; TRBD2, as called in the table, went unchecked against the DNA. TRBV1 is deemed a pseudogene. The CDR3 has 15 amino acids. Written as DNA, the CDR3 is TGCACCAGCAGCCAACGGGACTCCTCCTACAATGAGCAGTTCTTC. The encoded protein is CTSSQRDSSYNEQFF.

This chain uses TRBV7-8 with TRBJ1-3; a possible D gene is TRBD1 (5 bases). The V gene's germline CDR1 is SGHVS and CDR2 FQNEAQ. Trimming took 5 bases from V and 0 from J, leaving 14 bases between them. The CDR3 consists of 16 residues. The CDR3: CASSPGRVISGNTIYF. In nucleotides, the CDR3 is TGTGCCAGCAGCCCCGGCAGGGTAATCTCTGGAAACACCATATATTTT.

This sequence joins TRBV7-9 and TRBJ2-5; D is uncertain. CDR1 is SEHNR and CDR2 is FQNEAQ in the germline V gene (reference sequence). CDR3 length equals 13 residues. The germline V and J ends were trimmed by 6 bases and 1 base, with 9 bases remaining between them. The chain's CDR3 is CASRMAGQETQYF. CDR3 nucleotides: TGTGCCAGCAGGATGGCAGGCCAAGAGACCCAGTACTTC. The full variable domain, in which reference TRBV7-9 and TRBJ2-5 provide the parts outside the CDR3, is DTGVSQNPRHKITKRGQNVTFRCDPISEHNRLYWYRQTLGQGPEFLTYFQNEAQLEKSRLLSDRFSAERPKGSFSTLEIQRTEQGDSAMYLCASRMAGQETQYFGPGTRLLVL.

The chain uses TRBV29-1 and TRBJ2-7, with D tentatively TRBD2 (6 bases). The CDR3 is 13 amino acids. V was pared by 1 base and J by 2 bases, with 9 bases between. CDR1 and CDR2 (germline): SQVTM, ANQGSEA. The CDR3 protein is CSVEVGGTYEQYF. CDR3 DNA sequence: TGCAGCGTTGAAGTGGGGGGAACCTACGAGCAGTACTTC.

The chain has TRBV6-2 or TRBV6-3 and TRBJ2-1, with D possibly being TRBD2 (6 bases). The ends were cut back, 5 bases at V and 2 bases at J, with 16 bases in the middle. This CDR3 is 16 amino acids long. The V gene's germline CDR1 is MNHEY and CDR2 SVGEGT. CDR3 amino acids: CASSTYSGATYNEQFF. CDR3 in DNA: TGTGCCAGCAGTACCTATAGCGGAGCAACCTACAATGAGCAGTTCTTC.